This entry describes one T cell receptor beta chain. Runs used v3.0 of the immunoSEQ assay and were done at survey level. The target of sequencing was roughly 35,000-50,000 T-cell genomes per sample. Assay: immunoSEQ multiplex PCR; the TCRdb copy retains only in-frame clones and omits some. This sample yields about 34,000 clones, of which 85% to 95% are seen a single time; 3% to 4% belongs to the top ten. The germline V and J ends were trimmed by 4 bases and 6 bases, with 16 bases remaining between them. Per the germline V gene, CDR1 is SGDLS and CDR2 is YYNGEE. The CDR3 consists of 14 residues. The source of the sample is a study of long-term antiretroviral therapy in people with HIV.

The chain joins TRBV9 to TRBJ1-1; weak D call: TRBD1 (6 bases). The sample here was unsorted PBMCs, taken about 5.1 years after starting antiretroviral therapy. This TCR derives from a woman in her 50s with HIV. The chain's CDR3 is CASSPEGHFSEAFF. The CDR3 nucleotides are TGTGCCAGCAGCCCTGAGGGACATTTCTCTGAAGCTTTCTTT.